One and the same sample provided the 2 T cell receptor beta chains below, sequenced in a study of T-cell reconstitution after alpha-beta-depleted transplantation in children (TCRdb year 2016). The method was PCR. Sequencing used an Illumina HiSeq 2500. TCR libraries were prepared with molecular barcoding, using unique molecular identifiers to normalize TCRbeta repertoire quantification. TCRdb reprocessed the public reads (quality trimming at Q25 with fastp, clone calling with MiXCR) and kept in-frame beta chains. Rows merge per CDR3 protein into single entries with the most common DNA and genes. The sample records some 520,000 distinct CDR3 sequences, less than 35% of which are singletons. Approximately 2.3% of the sample comes from the top ten. Sample: PBMCs from the stem cell graft donor, taken from the stem cell graft. The receptors here all came from a human donor who donated a stem cell graft to a child with aplastic anemia.

The chain is built from TRBV7-9 and TRBJ1-4; D is possibly TRBD1 (5 bases). Trimming cost V 4 bases and J 5 bases, with 17 bases left between them. Germline assignment: CDR1 SEHNR and CDR2 FQNEAQ (reference sequence). CDR3 length: 16 amino acids. DNA of the CDR3: TGTGCCAGCAGCTCGAGCAGAGGGGCGGTGAATGAAAAACTGTTTTTT. This gives the protein CASSSSRGAVNEKLFF.

This clonotype has just a few counts. This chain connects TRBV6-1 to TRBJ2-1, with 11 bases lining up with TRBD2. J lost 4 bases, V lost 5 bases, and 7 bases had no gene match. CDR3 size: 16 residues. Germline V gene lookup returns CDR1 MNHNS and CDR2 SASEGT. The CDR3 DNA sequence: TGTGCCAGCAGTCTAACTAGCGGGGGCCCGTACAATGAGCAGTTCTTC. Amino acids: CASSLTSGGPYNEQFF.